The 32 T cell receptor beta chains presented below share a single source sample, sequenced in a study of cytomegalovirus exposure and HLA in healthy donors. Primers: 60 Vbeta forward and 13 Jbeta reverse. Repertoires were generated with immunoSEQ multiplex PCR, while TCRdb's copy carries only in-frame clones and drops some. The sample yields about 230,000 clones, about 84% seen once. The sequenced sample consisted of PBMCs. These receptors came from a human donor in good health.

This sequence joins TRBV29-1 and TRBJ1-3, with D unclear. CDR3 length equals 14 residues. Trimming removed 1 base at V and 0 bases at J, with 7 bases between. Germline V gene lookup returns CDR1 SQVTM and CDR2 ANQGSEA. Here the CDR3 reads CSVEGRNSGNTIYF. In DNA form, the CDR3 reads TGCAGCGTTGAAGGCAGGAACTCTGGAAACACCATATATTTT.

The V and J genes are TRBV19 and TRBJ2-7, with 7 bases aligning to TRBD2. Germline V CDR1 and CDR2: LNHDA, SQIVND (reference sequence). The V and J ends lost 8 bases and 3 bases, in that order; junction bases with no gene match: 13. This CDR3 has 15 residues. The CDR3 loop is CASAGSGGSRYEQYF. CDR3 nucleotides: TGTGCCAGTGCGGGGTCTGGCGGGAGTCGCTACGAGCAGTACTTC.

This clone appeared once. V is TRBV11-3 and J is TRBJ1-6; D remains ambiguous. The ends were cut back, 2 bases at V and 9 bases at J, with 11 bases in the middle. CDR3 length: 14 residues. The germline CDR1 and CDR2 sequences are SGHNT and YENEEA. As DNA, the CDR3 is TGTGCCAGCAGCTTATACAGTATCGGTTCACCCCTCCACTTT. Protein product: CASSLYSIGSPLHF.

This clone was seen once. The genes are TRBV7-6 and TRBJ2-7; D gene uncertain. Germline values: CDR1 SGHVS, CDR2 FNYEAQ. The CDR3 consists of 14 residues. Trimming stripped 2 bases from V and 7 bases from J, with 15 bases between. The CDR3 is CASSLSGAAREQYF. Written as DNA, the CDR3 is TGTGCCAGCAGCTTAAGTGGTGCCGCGAGGGAGCAGTACTTC.

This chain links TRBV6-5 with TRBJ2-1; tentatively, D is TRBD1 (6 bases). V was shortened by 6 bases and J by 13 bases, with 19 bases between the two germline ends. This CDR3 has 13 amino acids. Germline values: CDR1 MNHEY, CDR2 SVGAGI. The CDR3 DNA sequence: TGTGCCAGCAGCCCCTTGATAAGGACAGATCAGTTCTTC. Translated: CASSPLIRTDQFF.

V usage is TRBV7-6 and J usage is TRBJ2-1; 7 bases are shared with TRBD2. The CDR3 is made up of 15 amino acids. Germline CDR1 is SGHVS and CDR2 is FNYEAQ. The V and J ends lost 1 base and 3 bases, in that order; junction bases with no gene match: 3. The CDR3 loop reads CASSLDGLVYNEQFF. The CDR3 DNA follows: TGTGCCAGCAGCTTAGATGGACTAGTCTACAATGAGCAGTTCTTC.

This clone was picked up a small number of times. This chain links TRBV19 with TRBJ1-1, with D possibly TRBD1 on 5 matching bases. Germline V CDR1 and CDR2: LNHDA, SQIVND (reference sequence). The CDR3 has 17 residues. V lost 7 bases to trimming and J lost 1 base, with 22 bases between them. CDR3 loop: CASTVGGPWRGNTEAFF. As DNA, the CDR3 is TGTGCCAGTACGGTCGGCGGGCCCTGGAGGGGGAACACTGAAGCTTTCTTT.

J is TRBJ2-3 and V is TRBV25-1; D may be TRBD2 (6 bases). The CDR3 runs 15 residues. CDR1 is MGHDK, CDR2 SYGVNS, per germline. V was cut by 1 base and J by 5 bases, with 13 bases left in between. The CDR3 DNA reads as TGTGCCAGCAGTGAATCTCGGGGGAGCGGAGATACGCAGTATTTT. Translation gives CASSESRGSGDTQYF.

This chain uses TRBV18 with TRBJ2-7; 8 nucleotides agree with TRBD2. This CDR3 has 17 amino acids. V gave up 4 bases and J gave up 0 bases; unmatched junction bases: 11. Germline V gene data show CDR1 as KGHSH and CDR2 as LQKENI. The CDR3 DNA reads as TGTGCCAGCTCACGAGCGGAACTAGCGGCTTTCTCCTACGAGCAGTACTTC. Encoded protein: CASSRAELAAFSYEQYF.

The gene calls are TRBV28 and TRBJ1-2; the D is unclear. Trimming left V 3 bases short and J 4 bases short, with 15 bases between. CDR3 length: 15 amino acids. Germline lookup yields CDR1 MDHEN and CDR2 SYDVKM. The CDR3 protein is CASSLQVQQPYGYTF. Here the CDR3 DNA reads TGTGCCAGCAGTTTGCAGGTACAGCAACCCTATGGCTACACCTTC.

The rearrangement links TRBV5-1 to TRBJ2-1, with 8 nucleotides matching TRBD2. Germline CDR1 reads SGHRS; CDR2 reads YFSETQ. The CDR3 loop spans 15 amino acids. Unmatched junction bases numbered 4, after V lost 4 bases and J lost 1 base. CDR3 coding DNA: TGCGCCAGCAGCGTGATAGCGGGGTCCTACAATGAGCAGTTCTTC. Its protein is CASSVIAGSYNEQFF.

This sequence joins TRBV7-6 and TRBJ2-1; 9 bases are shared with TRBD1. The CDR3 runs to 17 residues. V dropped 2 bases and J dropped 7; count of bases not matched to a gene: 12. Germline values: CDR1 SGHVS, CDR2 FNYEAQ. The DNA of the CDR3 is TGTGCCAGCAGCTTATTCTTCTTGGGACAGGGAGCTAATGAGCAGTTCTTC. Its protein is CASSLFFLGQGANEQFF.

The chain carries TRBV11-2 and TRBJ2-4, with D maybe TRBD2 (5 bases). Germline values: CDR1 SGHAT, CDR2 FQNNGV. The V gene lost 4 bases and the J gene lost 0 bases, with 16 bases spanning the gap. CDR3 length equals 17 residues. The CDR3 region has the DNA TGTGCCAGCAGCTCGACTCGGGATCCTGTAGCCAAAAACATTCAGTACTTC. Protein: CASSSTRDPVAKNIQYF.

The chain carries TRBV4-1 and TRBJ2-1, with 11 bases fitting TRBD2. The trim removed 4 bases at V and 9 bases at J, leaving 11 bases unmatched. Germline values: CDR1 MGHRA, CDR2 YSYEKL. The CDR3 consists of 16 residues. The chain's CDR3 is CASSLGVLAGAVEQFF. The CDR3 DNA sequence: TGCGCCAGCAGCCTAGGGGTACTAGCGGGAGCGGTTGAGCAGTTCTTC.

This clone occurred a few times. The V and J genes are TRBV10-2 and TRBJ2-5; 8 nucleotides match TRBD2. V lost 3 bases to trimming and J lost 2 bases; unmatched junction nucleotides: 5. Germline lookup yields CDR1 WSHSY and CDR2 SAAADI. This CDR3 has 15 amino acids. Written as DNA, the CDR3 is TGCGCCAGCAGTGACGGATCTAGCGGGCAAGAGACCCAGTACTTC. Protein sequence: CASSDGSSGQETQYF.

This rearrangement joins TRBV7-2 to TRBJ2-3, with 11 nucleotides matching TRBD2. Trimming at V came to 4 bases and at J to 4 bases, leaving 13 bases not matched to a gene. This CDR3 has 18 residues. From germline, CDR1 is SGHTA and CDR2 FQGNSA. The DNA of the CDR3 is TGTGCCAGCAGCTCCCGACCGCCACTAGCGGGAGAAGCAGATACGCAGTATTTT. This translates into CASSSRPPLAGEADTQYF.

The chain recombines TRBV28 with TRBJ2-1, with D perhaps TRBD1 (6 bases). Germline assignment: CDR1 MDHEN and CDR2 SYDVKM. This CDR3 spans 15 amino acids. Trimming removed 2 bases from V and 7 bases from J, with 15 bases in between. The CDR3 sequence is CASSLRGFPRNEQFF. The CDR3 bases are TGTGCCAGCAGTTTAAGGGGGTTCCCACGAAATGAGCAGTTCTTC.

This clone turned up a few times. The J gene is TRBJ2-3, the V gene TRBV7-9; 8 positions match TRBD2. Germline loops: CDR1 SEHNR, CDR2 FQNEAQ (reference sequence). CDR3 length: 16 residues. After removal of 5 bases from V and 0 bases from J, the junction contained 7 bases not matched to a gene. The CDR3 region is CASSLYRLASTDTQYF. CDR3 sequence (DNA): TGTGCCAGCAGCCTCTACCGACTAGCGAGCACAGATACGCAGTATTTT.

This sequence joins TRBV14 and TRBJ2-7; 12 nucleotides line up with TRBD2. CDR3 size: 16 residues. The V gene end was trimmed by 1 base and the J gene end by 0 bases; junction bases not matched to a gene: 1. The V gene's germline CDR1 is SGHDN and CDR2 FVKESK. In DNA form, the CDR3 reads TGTGCCAGCAGCCAAGGGACTAGCGGGGTCTCCTACGAGCAGTACTTC. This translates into CASSQGTSGVSYEQYF.

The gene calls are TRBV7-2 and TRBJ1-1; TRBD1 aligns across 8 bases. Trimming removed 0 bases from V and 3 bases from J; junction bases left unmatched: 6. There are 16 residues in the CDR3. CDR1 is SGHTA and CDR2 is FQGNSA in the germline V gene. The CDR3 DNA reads TGTGCCAGCAGCTTAGCGCGCGGCAGGGGGCACACTGAAGCTTTCTTT. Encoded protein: CASSLARGRGHTEAFF. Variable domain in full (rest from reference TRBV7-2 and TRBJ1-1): GAGVSQSPSNKVTEKGKDVELRCDPISGHTALYWYRQSLGQGLEFLIYFQGNSAPDKSGLPSDRFSAERTGGSVSTLTIQRTQQEDSAVYLCASSLARGRGHTEAFFGQGTRLTVV.

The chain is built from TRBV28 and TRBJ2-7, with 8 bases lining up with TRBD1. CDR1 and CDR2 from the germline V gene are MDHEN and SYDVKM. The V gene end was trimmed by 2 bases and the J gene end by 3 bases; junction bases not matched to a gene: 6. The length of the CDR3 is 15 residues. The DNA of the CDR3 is TGTGCCAGCAGTTTAGCGGGACAGGCCCGCTACGAGCAGTACTTC. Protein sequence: CASSLAGQARYEQYF. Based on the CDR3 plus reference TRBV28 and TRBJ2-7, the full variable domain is DVKVTQSSRYLVKRTGEKVFLECVQDMDHENMFWYRQDPGLGLRLIYFSYDVKMKEKGDIPEGYSVSREKKERFSLILESASTNQTSMYLCASSLAGQARYEQYFGPGTRLTVT.

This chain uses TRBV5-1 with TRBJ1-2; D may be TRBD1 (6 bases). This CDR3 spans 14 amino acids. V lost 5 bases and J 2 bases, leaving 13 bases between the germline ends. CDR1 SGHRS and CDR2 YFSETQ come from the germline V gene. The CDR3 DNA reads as TGCGCCAGCAGGGAGACAGGTGACAACTATGGCTACACCTTC. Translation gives CASRETGDNYGYTF. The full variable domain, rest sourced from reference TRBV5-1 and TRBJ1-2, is KAGVTQTPRYLIKTRGQQVTLSCSPISGHRSVSWYQQTPGQGLQFLFEYFSETQRNKGNFPGRFSGRQFSNSRSEMNVSTLELGDSALYLCASRETGDNYGYTFGSGTRLTVV.

CDR3 sequence (DNA): TGTGCCAGCAGTGAATTGGGCAAGGGGGCGGTCTACGAGCAGTACTTC. It yields the protein CASSELGKGAVYEQYF. The chain carries TRBV25-1 and TRBJ2-5; 7 nucleotides agree with TRBD1. Near its end, the DNA agrees better with TRBJ2-7, so the J call may be wrong. The CDR3 totals 16 residues. CDR1 MGHDK and CDR2 SYGVNS come from the germline V gene.

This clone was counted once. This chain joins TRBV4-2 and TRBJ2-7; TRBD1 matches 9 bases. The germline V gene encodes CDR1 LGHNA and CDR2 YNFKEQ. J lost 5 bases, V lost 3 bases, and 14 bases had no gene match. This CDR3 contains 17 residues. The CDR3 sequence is CASSHQIRDREPNEQYF. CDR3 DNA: TGTGCCAGCAGCCACCAAATCCGGGACAGGGAGCCCAACGAGCAGTACTTC.

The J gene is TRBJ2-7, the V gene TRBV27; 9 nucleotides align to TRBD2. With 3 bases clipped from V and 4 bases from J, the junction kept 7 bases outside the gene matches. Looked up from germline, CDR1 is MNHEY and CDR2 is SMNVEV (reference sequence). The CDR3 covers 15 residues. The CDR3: CASSFSGRSIYEQYF. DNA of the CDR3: TGTGCCAGCAGTTTCAGCGGGAGGTCGATTTACGAGCAGTACTTC.

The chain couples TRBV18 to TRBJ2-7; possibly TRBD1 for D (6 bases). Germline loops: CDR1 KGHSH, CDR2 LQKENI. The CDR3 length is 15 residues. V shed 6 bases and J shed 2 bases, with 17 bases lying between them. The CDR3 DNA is TGTGCCAGCTCTGCCCAGACAGGACCAACCTACGAGCAGTACTTC. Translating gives CASSAQTGPTYEQYF.

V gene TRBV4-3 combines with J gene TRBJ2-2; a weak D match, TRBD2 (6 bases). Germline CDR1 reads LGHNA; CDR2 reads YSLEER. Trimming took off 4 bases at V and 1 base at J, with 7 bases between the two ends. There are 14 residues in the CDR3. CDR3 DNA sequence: TGCGCCAGCAGCCTAGCGGAGAACACCGGGGAGCTGTTTTTT. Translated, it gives CASSLAENTGELFF.

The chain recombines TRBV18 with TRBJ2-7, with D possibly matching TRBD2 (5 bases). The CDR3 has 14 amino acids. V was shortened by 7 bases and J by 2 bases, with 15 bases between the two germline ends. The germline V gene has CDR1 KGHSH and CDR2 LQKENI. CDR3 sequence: CASFDGDGTYEQYF. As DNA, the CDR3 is TGTGCCAGCTTCGACGGGGATGGGACCTACGAGCAGTACTTC.

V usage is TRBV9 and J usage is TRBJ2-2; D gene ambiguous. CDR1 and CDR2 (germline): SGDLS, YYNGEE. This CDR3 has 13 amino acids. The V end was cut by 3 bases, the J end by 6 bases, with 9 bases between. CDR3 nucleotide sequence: TGTGCCAGCAGCGCCTATAGCCCCGGGGAGCTGTTTTTT. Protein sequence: CASSAYSPGELFF. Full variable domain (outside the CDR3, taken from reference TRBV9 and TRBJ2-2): DSGVTQTPKHLITATGQRVTLRCSPRSGDLSVYWYQQSLDQGLQFLIQYYNGEERAKGNILERFSAQQFPDLHSELNLSSLELGDSALYFCASSAYSPGELFFGEGSRLTVL.

The CDR3 DNA is TGTGCCAGCTCACCACCTAGTCCAGGGTACTCCTACGAGCAGTACTTC. This encodes CASSPPSPGYSYEQYF. The chain joins TRBV18 to TRBJ2-7; D might be TRBD1 (5 bases). This CDR3 is built from 16 residues. Trimming took off 0 bases at V and 0 bases at J, with 12 bases between the two ends. Germline V gene lookup returns CDR1 KGHSH and CDR2 LQKENI.

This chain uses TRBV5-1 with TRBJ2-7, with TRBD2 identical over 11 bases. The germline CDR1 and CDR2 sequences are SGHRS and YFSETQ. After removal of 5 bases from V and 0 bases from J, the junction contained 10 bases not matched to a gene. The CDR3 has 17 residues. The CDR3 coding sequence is TGCGCCAGCAGGCAGGTAGCGGGAGGGCCTGGCTCCTACGAGCAGTACTTC. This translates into CASRQVAGGPGSYEQYF.

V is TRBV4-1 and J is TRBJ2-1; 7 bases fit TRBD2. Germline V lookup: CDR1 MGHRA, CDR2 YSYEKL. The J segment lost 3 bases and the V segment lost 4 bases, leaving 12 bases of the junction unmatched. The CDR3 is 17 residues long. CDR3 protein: CASSPSPLARRYNEQFF. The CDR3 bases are TGCGCCAGCAGCCCCTCCCCACTAGCGCGCCGCTACAATGAGCAGTTCTTC.